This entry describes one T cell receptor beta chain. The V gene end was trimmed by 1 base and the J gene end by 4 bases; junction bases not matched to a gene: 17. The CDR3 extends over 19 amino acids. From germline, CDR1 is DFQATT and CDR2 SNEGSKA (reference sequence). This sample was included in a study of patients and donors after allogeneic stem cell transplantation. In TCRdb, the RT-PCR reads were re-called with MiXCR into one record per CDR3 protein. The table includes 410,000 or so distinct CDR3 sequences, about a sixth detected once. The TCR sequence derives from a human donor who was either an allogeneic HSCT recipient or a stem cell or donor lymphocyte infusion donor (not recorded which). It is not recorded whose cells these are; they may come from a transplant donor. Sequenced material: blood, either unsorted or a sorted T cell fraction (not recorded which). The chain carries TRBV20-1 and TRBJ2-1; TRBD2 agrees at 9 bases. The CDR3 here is CSARVPIEVQRGAYNEQFF. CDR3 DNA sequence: TGCAGTGCTAGAGTTCCCATCGAAGTACAGCGGGGGGCGTACAATGAGCAGTTCTTC.